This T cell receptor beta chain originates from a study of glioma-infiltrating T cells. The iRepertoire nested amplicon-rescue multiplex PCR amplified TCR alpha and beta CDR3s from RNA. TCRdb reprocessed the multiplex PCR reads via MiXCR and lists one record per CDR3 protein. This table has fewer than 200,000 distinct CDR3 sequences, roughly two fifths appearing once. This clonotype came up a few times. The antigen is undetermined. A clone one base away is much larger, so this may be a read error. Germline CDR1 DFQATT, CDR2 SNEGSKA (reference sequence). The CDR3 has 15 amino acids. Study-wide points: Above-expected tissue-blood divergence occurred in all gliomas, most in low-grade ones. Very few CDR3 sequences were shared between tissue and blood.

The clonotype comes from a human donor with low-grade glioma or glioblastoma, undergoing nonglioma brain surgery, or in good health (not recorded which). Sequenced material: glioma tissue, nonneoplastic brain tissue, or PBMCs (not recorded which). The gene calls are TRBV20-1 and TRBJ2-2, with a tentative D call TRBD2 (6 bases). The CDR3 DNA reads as TGCAGTGCTAGAGATCCCAGGGAGGACACCGGGGAGCTGGTTTTT. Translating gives CSARDPREDTGELVF.